This note documents a single T cell receptor beta chain sequence. Its matching antigen is unknown. This CDR3 contains 14 residues. The V and J ends lost 5 bases and 4 bases respectively, with 14 bases between them. Germline V gene data show CDR1 as SEHNR and CDR2 as FQNEAQ (reference sequence). The mixed lymphocyte reaction cells were cocultured at 37°C for around six days. Profiling relied on immunoSEQ multiplex PCR, and the TCRdb table lists in-frame clones only, not all of them. The repertoire consists of under 15,000 clones, with approximately 45% occurring once and the leading ten covering approximately 40%. This sample was included in a study of siplizumab effects on memory and regulatory T cells. Overall study: Mixed lymphocyte reactions were matched in twos, containing siplizumab at 0.8 to 1 ug/mL or lacking drug.

Sequencing was done on a sample of CFSE-low (dividing) CD8+ T cells sorted from an allogeneic mixed lymphocyte reaction. The chain carries TRBV7-9 and TRBJ2-5, with D possibly being TRBD2 (6 bases). The sequence was collected from a human donor in good health; the cells came from an allogeneic mixed lymphocyte reaction. Some clones in this sample may be carry-over from other donors' samples. The DNA of the CDR3 is TGTGCCAGCAGCCATTTTTGGGGAGGAGAGACCCAGTACTTC. Translated, it gives CASSHFWGGETQYF.